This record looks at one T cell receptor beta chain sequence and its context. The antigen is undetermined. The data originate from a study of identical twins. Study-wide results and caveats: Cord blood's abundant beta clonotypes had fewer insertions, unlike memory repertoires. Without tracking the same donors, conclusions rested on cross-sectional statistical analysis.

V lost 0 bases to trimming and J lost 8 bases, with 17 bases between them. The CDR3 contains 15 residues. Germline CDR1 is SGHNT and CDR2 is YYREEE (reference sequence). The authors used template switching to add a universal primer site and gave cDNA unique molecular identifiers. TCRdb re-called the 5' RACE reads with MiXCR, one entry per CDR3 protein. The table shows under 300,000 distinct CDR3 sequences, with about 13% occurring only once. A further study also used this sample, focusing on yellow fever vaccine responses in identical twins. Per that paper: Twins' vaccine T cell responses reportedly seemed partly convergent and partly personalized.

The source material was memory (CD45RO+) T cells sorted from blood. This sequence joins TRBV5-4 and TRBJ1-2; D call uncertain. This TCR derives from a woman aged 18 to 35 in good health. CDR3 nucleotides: TGTGCCAGCAGCTTGGGGCAGGTCTTTAGCGGGGGCTACACCTTC. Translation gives CASSLGQVFSGGYTF.